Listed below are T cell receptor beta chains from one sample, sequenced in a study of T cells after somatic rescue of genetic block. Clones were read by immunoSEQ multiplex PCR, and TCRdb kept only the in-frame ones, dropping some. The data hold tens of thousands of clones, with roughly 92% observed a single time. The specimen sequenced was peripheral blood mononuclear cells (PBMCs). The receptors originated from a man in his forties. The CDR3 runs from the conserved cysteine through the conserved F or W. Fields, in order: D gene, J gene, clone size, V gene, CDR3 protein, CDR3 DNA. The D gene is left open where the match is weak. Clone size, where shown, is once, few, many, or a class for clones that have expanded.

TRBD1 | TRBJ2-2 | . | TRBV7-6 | CASSTRQGAGAGELFF | TGTGCCAGCAGCACCCGACAGGGGGCAGGGGCCGGGGAGCTGTTTTTT
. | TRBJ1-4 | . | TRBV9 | CASSDGEKLFF | TGTGCCAGCAGCGACGGAGAAAAACTGTTTTTT
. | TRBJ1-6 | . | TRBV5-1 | CASSFLDRNNSPLHF | TGCGCCAGCAGCTTCCTGGACAGAAATAATTCACCCCTCCACTTT
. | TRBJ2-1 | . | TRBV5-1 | CASSLADHNEQFF | TGCGCCAGCAGCTTAGCGGATCACAATGAGCAGTTCTTC
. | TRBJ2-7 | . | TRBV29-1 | CSVVGPQAGISYEQYF | TGCAGCGTTGTAGGGCCCCAGGCGGGAATCTCCTACGAGCAGTACTTC
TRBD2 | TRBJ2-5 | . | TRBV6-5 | CASSYSVSGGETQYF | TGTGCCAGCAGTTACTCGGTTAGCGGGGGTGAGACCCAGTACTTC
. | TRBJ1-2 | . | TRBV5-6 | CASSLDRTYGYTF | TGTGCCAGCAGCTTGGACAGAACTTACGGCTACACCTTC
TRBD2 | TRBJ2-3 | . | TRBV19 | CASSLGLAGVLGADTQYF | TGTGCCAGTAGTCTGGGACTAGCGGGAGTACTTGGGGCAGATACGCAGTATTTT
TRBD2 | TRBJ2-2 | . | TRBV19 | CASSIRVLRPGLALNTGELFF | TGTGCCAGTAGTATTAGGGTCCTCCGGCCCGGACTAGCGTTGAACACCGGGGAGCTGTTTTTT
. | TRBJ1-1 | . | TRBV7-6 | CASSSGPGALTEAFF | TGTGCCAGCAGCTCGGGACCCGGGGCGCTCACTGAAGCTTTCTTT
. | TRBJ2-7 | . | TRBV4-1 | CASSQGLGYEQYF | TGCGCCAGCAGCCAAGGTCTGGGCTACGAGCAGTACTTC
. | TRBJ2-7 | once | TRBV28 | CASTPGQLYEQYF | TGTGCCAGCACCCCGGGACAACTCTACGAGCAGTACTTC
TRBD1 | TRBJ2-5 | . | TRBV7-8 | CASSLARTGYQETQYF | TGTGCCAGCAGCTTAGCGCGGACAGGGTACCAAGAGACCCAGTACTTC
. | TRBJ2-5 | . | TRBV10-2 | CASADYPQETQYF | TGCGCCAGCGCTGACTACCCACAAGAGACCCAGTACTTC